This TCR beta chain is from a study of cytomegalovirus exposure and HLA in healthy donors. Broader study findings: The investigators catalogued 150 to 200 TCR beta chains as cytomegalovirus-associated. It was confirmed in vitro that a few of the CMV-associated chains were specific for CMV antigens. A subsequent analysis found that TCR clusters from the first cohort also tended to co-occur in the 120 or so validation repertoires, with about 94% of cluster scores above 0.

The CDR3 consists of 11 residues. Germline V gene sequence: CDR1 MDHEN, CDR2 SYDVKM. The germline V and J ends were trimmed by 5 bases and 12 bases, with 13 bases remaining between them. Comments on this clone: The antigen is not known.

Assay used: immunoSEQ multiplex PCR; TCRdb lists only in-frame clones, some missing. Altogether 120,000 to 150,000 clones are present, roughly 90% being singletons, with the ten largest covering 4.5%. Sequencing used PBMCs. The chain combines TRBV28 with TRBJ1-2; no definite D call. This TCR derives from a man younger than 30 in good health and CMV-seropositive. The CDR3 bases are TGTGCCAGCAGTCTGGGTACGGAGCACACCTTC. Translation: CASSLGTEHTF.